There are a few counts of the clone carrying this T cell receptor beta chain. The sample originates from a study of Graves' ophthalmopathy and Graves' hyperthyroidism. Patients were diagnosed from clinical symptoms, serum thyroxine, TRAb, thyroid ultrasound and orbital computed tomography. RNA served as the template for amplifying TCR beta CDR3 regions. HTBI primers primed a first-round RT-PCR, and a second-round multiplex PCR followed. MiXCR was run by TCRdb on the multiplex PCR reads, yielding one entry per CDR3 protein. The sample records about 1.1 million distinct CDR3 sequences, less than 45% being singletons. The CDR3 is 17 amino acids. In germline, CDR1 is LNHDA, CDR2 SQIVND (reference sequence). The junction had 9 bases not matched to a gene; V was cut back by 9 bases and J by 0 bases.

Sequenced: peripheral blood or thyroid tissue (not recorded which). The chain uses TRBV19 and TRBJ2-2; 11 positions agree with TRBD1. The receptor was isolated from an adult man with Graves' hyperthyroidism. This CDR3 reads CASSTGTGGPNTGELFF. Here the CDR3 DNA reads TGTGCCAGCTCAACCGGGACAGGGGGTCCGAACACCGGGGAGCTGTTTTTT. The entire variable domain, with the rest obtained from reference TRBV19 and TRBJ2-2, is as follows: DGGITQSPKYLFRKEGQNVTLSCEQNLNHDAMYWYRQDPGQGLRLIYYSQIVNDFQKGDIAEGYSVSREKKESFPLTVTSAQKNPTAFYLCASSTGTGGPNTGELFFGEGSRLTVL.